A single sample gave rise to the 29 T cell receptor beta chains below, sequenced in a study of blood T cell repertoires in COVID-19. Clones were read by immunoSEQ multiplex PCR, and TCRdb kept only the in-frame ones, dropping some. This sample carries approximately 71,000 clones, roughly 80% of them seen once, and the ten largest clones take roughly 21%. The sequenced sample was peripheral blood. These receptors originate from a human donor in a cohort sampled during active COVID-19.

The V and J genes are TRBV2 and TRBJ2-7; TRBD1 might be the D (6 bases). The germline V gene has CDR1 SNHLY and CDR2 FYNNEI. The V end lost 6 bases, the J end lost 2 bases, and 14 bases lay between the germline ends. This CDR3 is built from 14 residues. The CDR3 loop reads CASSRDNMPYEQYF. The CDR3 nucleotides read TGTGCCAGCAGCCGGGACAATATGCCCTACGAGCAGTACTTC.

This chain joins TRBV28 and TRBJ2-3, with D maybe TRBD2 (6 bases). Per germline, CDR1 MDHEN and CDR2 SYDVKM. V lost 5 bases to trimming and J lost 6 bases, with 12 bases between them. The CDR3 sequence is 13 residues long. CDR3 residues: CASSMTRMDTQYF. DNA for the CDR3: TGTGCCAGCAGTATGACTAGAATGGATACGCAGTATTTT.

The J gene is TRBJ1-4, the V gene TRBV28, with 9 bases fitting TRBD1. The CDR3 covers 15 residues. Germline CDR1 reads MDHEN; CDR2 reads SYDVKM. V shed 5 bases, J shed 5 bases, and the junction held 6 bases outside the gene matches. This chain's CDR3 is CASSPTGTGNEKLFF. In DNA form, the CDR3 reads TGTGCCAGCAGTCCGACCGGGACAGGGAATGAAAAACTGTTTTTT.

This clone showed up just once. The V call is TRBV5-1, the J call TRBJ1-5; D is perhaps TRBD1 (5 bases). Germline values: CDR1 SGHRS, CDR2 YFSETQ. V was trimmed by 0 bases and J by 7 bases, leaving 17 bases between them. The CDR3 is 16 amino acids. The CDR3 coding sequence is TGCGCCAGCAGCTTGGCCGGAGGGGACGGGGGACAGCCCCAGCATTTT. Its translation: CASSLAGGDGGQPQHF.

This clone was picked up a small number of times. The V gene is TRBV27, the J gene TRBJ1-2; 8 bases map to TRBD1. Germline V gene sequence: CDR1 MNHEY, CDR2 SMNVEV (reference sequence). J lost 4 bases, V lost 4 bases, and 5 bases had no gene match. There are 14 residues in the CDR3. The CDR3 protein is CASSSLDRGYGYTF. CDR3 bases: TGTGCCAGCAGTTCTCTCGACAGGGGCTATGGCTACACCTTC.

V usage is TRBV11-2 and J usage is TRBJ2-1; 7 nucleotides match TRBD2. The CDR3 length is 16 residues. Germline CDR1 reads SGHAT; CDR2 reads FQNNGV. J was trimmed by 0 bases and V by 1 base; bases with no gene match: 3. CDR3 sequence (DNA): TGTGCCAGCAGCTTAGCCGGGGGGAGCTCCTACAATGAGCAGTTCTTC. Residues: CASSLAGGSSYNEQFF.

This chain connects TRBV2 to TRBJ2-5; weak D call: TRBD2 (6 bases). This CDR3 is built from 15 residues. With 2 bases removed from V and 4 bases from J, the gap between germline ends came to 14 bases. From germline, CDR1 is SNHLY and CDR2 FYNNEI. Written as DNA, the CDR3 is TGTGCCAGCAGTGAATCCTGGGGAGGCCCAGAGACCCAGTACTTC. Protein: CASSESWGGPETQYF.

The chain links TRBV7-2 to TRBJ1-4, with TRBD1 as a possible D gene (5 bases). CDR3 size: 14 residues. V shed 5 bases and J shed 11 bases, with 18 bases lying between them. Per germline, CDR1 SGHTA and CDR2 FQGNSA. CDR3 loop: CASSAGRGTEKLFF. The CDR3 nucleotides are TGTGCCAGCAGCGCAGGCCGGGGGACTGAGAAACTGTTTTTT.

This clone is categorized as medium-sized. The chain links TRBV4-1 to TRBJ1-2, with 7 bases identical to TRBD1. V dropped 3 bases and J dropped 4; count of bases not matched to a gene: 14. This CDR3 has 17 residues. From germline, CDR1 is MGHRA and CDR2 YSYEKL. CDR3 sequence (DNA): TGCGCCAGCAGCCACTCGTTGATAAGGGGGCAGGGCTATGGCTACACCTTC. Protein product: CASSHSLIRGQGYGYTF.

Only a few counts were recorded for this clone. The chain recombines TRBV28 with TRBJ2-3; TRBD2 aligns across 10 bases. The germline gives CDR1 MDHEN, CDR2 SYDVKM. The trim removed 2 bases at V and 0 bases at J, leaving 5 bases unmatched. The CDR3 has 17 residues. CDR3 sequence reads: CASSLVLAGPSTDTQYF. CDR3 in DNA: TGTGCCAGCAGTTTAGTACTAGCGGGACCTAGCACAGATACGCAGTATTTT.

The chain recombines TRBV10-2 with TRBJ1-4; D is uncertain. Germline V lookup: CDR1 WSHSY, CDR2 SAAADI. The CDR3 length is 14 residues. V lost 3 bases and J lost 0, with 5 bases in between. This CDR3 is CASSDWPTNEKLFF. CDR3 sequence (DNA): TGCGCCAGCAGTGATTGGCCAACTAATGAAAAACTGTTTTTT.

This clone occurred a few times. The genes are TRBV20-1 and TRBJ2-4, with 7 bases fitting TRBD2. CDR3 length equals 10 residues. Germline CDR1 DFQATT, CDR2 SNEGSKA (reference sequence). Germline trimming cut 6 bases from V and 9 bases from J; bases unmatched to any gene: 2. DNA for the CDR3: TGCAGTGCCGGGGAGGGCATTCAGTACTTC. Its translation: CSAGEGIQYF.

In this sample, this clone turned up a few times. The chain links TRBV6-2 or TRBV6-3 to TRBJ1-5; TRBD1 might be the D (5 bases). CDR3 length equals 16 residues. V dropped 4 bases and J dropped 1 base, with 14 bases sitting between them. Germline CDR1 is MNHEY and CDR2 is SVGEGT. CDR3 region: CASSLAGRRSNQPQHF. The DNA for the CDR3 is TGTGCCAGCAGTTTGGCAGGGAGGAGAAGCAATCAGCCCCAGCATTTT.

This clone occurred a few times. The V and J genes are TRBV12-3 or TRBV12-4 and TRBJ2-5, with TRBD2 identical over 7 bases. The CDR3 contains 13 residues. Trimming cost V 2 bases and J 5 bases; bases outside gene matches: 2. The CDR3 nucleotides read TGTGCCAGCAGTTTATGGGGAGGGGAGACCCAGTACTTC. Its translation is CASSLWGGETQYF.

The chain employs TRBV5-6 and TRBJ1-5, with D possibly matching TRBD1 (6 bases). Germline V lookup: CDR1 SGHDT, CDR2 YYEEEE. The V end was cut by 2 bases, the J end by 5 bases, with 11 bases between. The CDR3 is made up of 14 amino acids. The CDR3 protein is CASSFSGGDQPQHF. In nucleotides, the CDR3 is TGTGCCAGCAGCTTTAGTGGGGGCGATCAGCCCCAGCATTTT.

The genes are TRBV19 and TRBJ2-5; TRBD1 aligns across 7 bases. Germline V CDR1 and CDR2: LNHDA, SQIVND (reference sequence). The trim removed 6 bases at V and 5 bases at J, leaving 9 bases unmatched. The CDR3 totals 14 residues. CDR3 in DNA: TGTGCCAGTAGCCCCCAGGGGGTAGCGGAGACCCAGTACTTC. Its protein product is CASSPQGVAETQYF.

This clone turned up a few times. V gene TRBV14 combines with J gene TRBJ2-2; 9 bases fit TRBD2. This CDR3 is 14 amino acids long. With 8 bases clipped from V and 4 bases from J, the junction kept 5 bases outside the gene matches. Germline loops: CDR1 SGHDN, CDR2 FVKESK. In DNA, the CDR3 is TGTGCCAGCCGAGGGACTAGCCCCACCGGGGAGCTGTTTTTT. Amino acids: CASRGTSPTGELFF.

This clone came up once. V and J are TRBV18 and TRBJ2-1; the match to TRBD2 covers 10 bases. CDR1 KGHSH and CDR2 LQKENI come from the germline V gene. V dropped 2 bases and J dropped 10; count of bases not matched to a gene: 11. The CDR3 loop spans 16 amino acids. CDR3 DNA: TGTGCCAGCTCACCATATCCAGCGGGGGGGACCCGAGAGCAGTTCTTC. As protein: CASSPYPAGGTREQFF. The whole variable domain, filled in from reference TRBV18 and TRBJ2-1, reads NAGVMQNPRHLVRRRGQEARLRCSPMKGHSHVYWYRQLPEEGLKFMVYLQKENIIDESGMPKERFSAEFPKEGPSILRIQQVVRGDSAAYFCASSPYPAGGTREQFFGPGTRLTVL.

The chain carries TRBV4-3 and TRBJ2-7; 9 bases are a match to TRBD1. Germline assignment: CDR1 LGHNA and CDR2 YSLEER. J was trimmed by 5 bases and V by 5 bases; bases with no gene match: 10. This CDR3 contains 15 residues. In nucleotides, the CDR3 is TGCGCCAGCAGCGATACCGGGACAGGGCTCCACGAGCAGTACTTC. Protein product: CASSDTGTGLHEQYF.

The rearrangement links TRBV2 to TRBJ2-1; D may be TRBD2 (5 bases). The CDR3 spans 15 residues. V dropped 4 bases and J dropped 4 bases, with 14 bases sitting between them. The germline gives CDR1 SNHLY, CDR2 FYNNEI. The CDR3 spells CASSGGALGYNEQFF. CDR3 in DNA: TGTGCCAGCAGTGGGGGTGCACTAGGGTACAATGAGCAGTTCTTC.

The V gene is TRBV4-2, the J gene TRBJ1-2, with TRBD1 matching over 10 bases. The CDR3 contains 18 residues. Germline loops: CDR1 LGHNA, CDR2 YNFKEQ. Trimming removed 5 bases from V and 3 bases from J; junction bases left unmatched: 15. Here the CDR3 reads CASSSITPSGTGDYGYTF. The CDR3, as DNA: TGTGCCAGCAGCTCTATCACCCCCTCCGGGACAGGGGACTATGGCTACACCTTC.

V usage is TRBV2 and J usage is TRBJ1-2; D not resolved. Germline V lookup: CDR1 SNHLY, CDR2 FYNNEI. The ends were cut back, 4 bases at V and 8 bases at J, with 14 bases in the middle. This CDR3 has 13 residues. The CDR3 sequence: CASSARVYRGYTF. In DNA form, the CDR3 reads TGTGCCAGCAGTGCCCGGGTTTACCGAGGCTACACCTTC.

This clone was counted once. V usage is TRBV5-1 and J usage is TRBJ1-2; maybe TRBD1 (5 bases). Trimming removed 4 bases at V and 0 bases at J, with 16 bases between. Germline V lookup: CDR1 SGHRS, CDR2 YFSETQ. The CDR3 runs 16 residues. CDR3 region: CASSVQGIESNYGYTF. The CDR3 bases are TGCGCCAGCAGCGTCCAGGGAATCGAGTCTAACTATGGCTACACCTTC.

The chain employs TRBV18 and TRBJ2-1, with a possible D match to TRBD2 (5 bases). Trimming left V 4 bases short and J 6 bases short, with 16 bases between. The length of the CDR3 is 15 residues. Germline V gene sequence: CDR1 KGHSH, CDR2 LQKENI. The DNA of the CDR3 is TGTGCCAGCTCACTCTCGCCTGGACTCGGCAATGAGCAGTTCTTC. Translated, it gives CASSLSPGLGNEQFF.

This chain uses TRBV10-3 with TRBJ2-2, with 8 nucleotides matching TRBD2. CDR3 length: 18 residues. Trimming removed 5 bases from V and 1 base from J; junction bases left unmatched: 12. Germline CDR1 and CDR2: ENHRY and SYGVKD. This CDR3 reads CAISSAGDRNWNTGELFF. The CDR3 DNA follows: TGTGCCATCAGTTCAGCGGGGGACCGGAACTGGAACACCGGGGAGCTGTTTTTT.

This CDR3 is CASSAGTVSTDTQYF. The CDR3 DNA sequence: TGTGCCAGCAGCGCAGGGACAGTTAGCACAGATACGCAGTATTTT. The V and J genes are TRBV9 and TRBJ2-3; TRBD1 matches at 7 bases. Germline CDR1 is SGDLS and CDR2 is YYNGEE. The CDR3 runs to 15 residues. The J segment lost 0 bases and the V segment lost 3 bases, leaving 4 bases of the junction unmatched.

The V gene is TRBV19, the J gene TRBJ1-1, with 7 bases aligning to TRBD1. The trim removed 6 bases at V and 1 base at J, leaving 5 bases unmatched. CDR3 length equals 14 residues. Germline V CDR1 and CDR2: LNHDA, SQIVND (reference sequence). DNA of the CDR3: TGTGCCAGTAGCATTGGGACAGCGAACACTGAAGCTTTCTTT. Protein sequence: CASSIGTANTEAFF.

The gene calls are TRBV3-1 (or the pseudogene TRBV3-2) and TRBJ2-2, with D perhaps matching TRBD2 (6 bases). CDR3 length equals 14 residues. V shed 1 base and J shed 7 bases, with 10 bases lying between them. The germline CDR1 and CDR2 sequences are LGHDT and YNNKEL (reference sequence). The CDR3 sequence is CASSQVLARGELFF. The CDR3 DNA reads TGTGCCAGCAGCCAAGTACTAGCTCGCGGGGAGCTGTTTTTT.

The J gene is TRBJ2-7, the V gene TRBV28, with D possibly matching TRBD1 (5 bases). CDR1 and CDR2 from the germline V gene are MDHEN and SYDVKM. Trimming cost V 8 bases and J 0 bases, with 17 bases left between them. This CDR3 has 15 residues. CDR3 in DNA: TGTGCCAGCGGTCAGCAGGGAACCTCCTCCTACGAGCAGTACTTC. Translating gives CASGQQGTSSYEQYF. The entire variable domain, with the rest obtained from reference TRBV28 and TRBJ2-7, is as follows: DVKVTQSSRYLVKRTGEKVFLECVQDMDHENMFWYRQDPGLGLRLIYFSYDVKMKEKGDIPEGYSVSREKKERFSLILESASTNQTSMYLCASGQQGTSSYEQYFGPGTRLTVT.